This T cell receptor (beta chain) was identified during a study of blood T cell repertoires in COVID-19. Whole-study context: From the United States, Italy and Spain came samples of acute and convalescent COVID-19.

Methods used by the authors: Cell counts per sample came from amplifying reference gene primers. Profiled with immunoSEQ multiplex PCR; TCRdb holds only in-frame clones, not every one. That table furnishes V, J and clone size, whereas the DNA furnished D and trimming. The data show roughly 24,000 clones, less than 85% seen once. This clone came up once. Trimming at V came to 5 bases and at J to 2 bases, leaving 6 bases not matched to a gene. Germline CDR1 MDHEN, CDR2 SYDVKM. CDR3 length: 15 amino acids. The sequence was obtained from a human donor in a cohort sampled during active COVID-19. The chain uses TRBV28 and TRBJ2-3; 8 positions match TRBD1. The material sequenced was peripheral blood. In DNA form, the CDR3 reads TGTGCCAGCAGTGCAGGGACAGGAACCACAGATACGCAGTATTTT. Protein: CASSAGTGTTDTQYF.